Here is one T cell receptor beta chain with its context. Its recognized antigen is unknown. Base-call qualities are not available, and no considerably larger clone is one nucleotide away. This record comes from a study of blood T cell repertoires in COVID-19 (TCRdb year 2020). Broadly, across the study: Samples covering the acute and convalescent phases of COVID-19 were provided by collaborators in the United States, Italy and Spain. The prospective study material was composed of cDNA or gDNA derived from T cells, B-cell-depleted T cells, or PBMCs. Subjects who had been exposed to COVID-19, were actively infected with it, or had recovered from it provided the deeply sampled blood TCRbeta repertoires that made up the dataset. The repertoires were released in a freely available public database meant as a resource for research on the immune response to SARS-CoV-2. The samples were drawn from two sources: the first 160 participants of the ongoing ImmuneRACE study, and 1,000 to 1,500 subjects contributed by 6 global collaborators. Nearly every sample came with metadata listing a de-identified subject ID, COVID-19 status, age in years and sex. Where available, HLA class I and class II types were obtained from metadata supplied by the sample provider rather than from assay-based typing. The paper as a whole reports these results and caveats: The amount of clinical and demographic metadata varied by source and participant and was provided uncurated.

TCRbeta CDR3 regions were amplified from genomic DNA by means of the immunoSEQ Assay, a bias-controlled multiplex PCR. On the study's bioinformatics: The number of nucleated cells in each sample was estimated by amplification of reference gene primers within the assay. To quantify the absolute abundance of each unique TCRbeta CDR3 rearrangement, sequence reads were collapsed and filtered. For each sample, productive Simpson clonality was calculated as the square root of Simpson's diversity index over productive rearrangements. TCRdb provides this immuneACCESS table in a form limited to in-frame rearrangements. Some clones are lacking; in checked studies, under half of them reflect an unresolved V gene, and why the rest are absent is not known. The D gene and trimming were derived from the DNA, and the V and J assignments and clone size from that table. This sample is represented by 400,000 or so clones; approximately 86% of them were singletons. Of the sample, 3% is held by the ten largest clones.

Collaborating institutions collected whole blood in K2EDTA tubes following their own protocols. For TCRbeta analysis, collaborator samples were shipped as frozen whole blood, as isolated PBMCs, or as DNA extracted from either sample type. The germline V gene sets CDR1 to MNHEY and CDR2 to SVGAGI. Cut back by 5 bases and 3 bases, the V and J ends lie 14 bases apart. Including cysteine and phenylalanine, the CDR3 has 15 amino acids. The retained sequence is limited to the CDR3, 45 bases, with the frame set at the first base. Material: peripheral blood. This TCR was sampled from a human donor in a cohort sampled during active COVID-19. The rearranged segments are TRBV6-5 and TRBJ2-4; the best D guess is TRBD1, with 5 bases matching. The sequence in DNA is TGTGCCAGCAGTACCAACAGGCTAGGCAAAAACATTCAGTACTTC. This gives the protein CASSTNRLGKNIQYF.